This is a list of T cell receptor beta chains from one sample in a study of CD8 T cells in ankylosing spondylitis. One entry per CDR3 protein results from TCRdb running MiXCR on the 5' RACE reads. This sample carries about 450,000 distinct CDR3 sequences, 25% to 30% of them seen once, and the ten largest clones take about 0.9%. The source material was blood, either unsorted or a sorted T cell fraction (not recorded which). Receptor source: a male donor with ankylosing spondylitis. Both conserved end residues are part of each CDR3. The order of the fields is clone size, D gene, V gene, J gene, CDR3 protein, CDR3 DNA. A D gene is named only where the DNA matches it firmly. Size values are once, few and many counts, or a class for expanded clones, and some rows have none.

clone size: NA
D gene: NA
V gene: TRBV3-1
J gene: TRBJ2-3
CDR3 protein: CASSQTPESTQYF
CDR3 DNA: TGTGCCAGCAGCCAAACCCCCGAAAGTACGCAGTATTTT

clone size: once
D gene: TRBD2
V gene: TRBV11-2
J gene: TRBJ2-4
CDR3 protein: CASSPPPGLAGGTLSKNIQYF
CDR3 DNA: TGTGCCAGCAGCCCACCGCCGGGACTAGCGGGAGGAACCCTCTCCAAAAACATTCAGTACTTC

clone size: NA
D gene: NA
V gene: TRBV10-3
J gene: TRBJ2-7
CDR3 protein: CAISEERGAYEQYF
CDR3 DNA: TGTGCCATCAGTGAGGAAAGGGGGGCGTACGAGCAGTACTTC

clone size: NA
D gene: TRBD1
V gene: TRBV12-3/TRBV12-4
J gene: TRBJ2-2
CDR3 protein: CASSLRTGQGGTGELFF
CDR3 DNA: TGTGCCAGCAGTTTAAGGACTGGACAGGGGGGGACCGGGGAGCTGTTTTTT

clone size: few
D gene: NA
V gene: TRBV27
J gene: TRBJ2-1
CDR3 protein: CASSPTTGPNEQFF
CDR3 DNA: TGTGCCAGCAGTCCCACCACGGGGCCCAATGAGCAGTTCTTC

clone size: NA
D gene: NA
V gene: TRBV11-2
J gene: TRBJ2-1
CDR3 protein: CASSLGRSWNNEQFF
CDR3 DNA: TGTGCCAGCAGCTTAGGGCGGAGTTGGAACAATGAGCAGTTCTTC

clone size: NA
D gene: NA
V gene: TRBV10-2
J gene: TRBJ2-2
CDR3 protein: CASSDPDSNTGELFF
CDR3 DNA: TGCGCCAGCAGTGACCCGGACTCGAACACCGGGGAGCTGTTTTTT

clone size: few
D gene: TRBD2
V gene: TRBV11-2
J gene: TRBJ2-3
CDR3 protein: CASSLGGLAVTSTDTQYF
CDR3 DNA: TGTGCCAGCAGCTTAGGAGGCCTAGCGGTGACTAGCACAGATACGCAGTATTTT

clone size: NA
D gene: TRBD2
V gene: TRBV12-3/TRBV12-4
J gene: TRBJ2-1
CDR3 protein: CASSFSGTSGDNEQFF
CDR3 DNA: TGTGCCAGCAGTTTTTCAGGGACTAGCGGAGACAATGAGCAGTTCTTC

clone size: NA
D gene: TRBD2
V gene: TRBV20-1
J gene: TRBJ2-1
CDR3 protein: CSARNSGRAEEQFF
CDR3 DNA: TGCAGTGCTAGGAATAGCGGGAGGGCCGAGGAGCAGTTCTTC

clone size: NA
D gene: NA
V gene: TRBV5-6
J gene: TRBJ1-1
CDR3 protein: CASSHTNLDEAFF
CDR3 DNA: TGTGCCAGCAGCCATACGAATCTTGATGAAGCTTTCTTT

clone size: once
D gene: NA
V gene: TRBV5-4
J gene: TRBJ2-5
CDR3 protein: CASSSPGRNKQETQYF
CDR3 DNA: TGTGCCAGCAGCTCCCCTGGGCGGAATAAACAAGAGACCCAGTACTTC

clone size: few
D gene: NA
V gene: TRBV11-3
J gene: TRBJ2-4
CDR3 protein: CASSLQGMVIQYF
CDR3 DNA: TGTGCCAGCAGCTTACAGGGGATGGTCATTCAGTACTTC

clone size: NA
D gene: TRBD2
V gene: TRBV7-8
J gene: TRBJ2-5
CDR3 protein: CASSPGATSGQETQYF
CDR3 DNA: TGTGCCAGCAGCCCTGGGGCGACTAGCGGCCAAGAGACCCAGTACTTC

clone size: NA
D gene: NA
V gene: TRBV5-5
J gene: TRBJ2-3
CDR3 protein: CASSLEVRGQDTQYF
CDR3 DNA: TGTGCCAGCAGCTTGGAGGTACGGGGGCAGGATACGCAGTATTTT

clone size: few
D gene: NA
V gene: TRBV20-1
J gene: TRBJ2-5
CDR3 protein: CSARGLGGLETQYF
CDR3 DNA: TGCAGTGCTAGAGGTCTAGGAGGTTTGGAGACCCAGTACTTC

clone size: few
D gene: TRBD1
V gene: TRBV7-9
J gene: TRBJ2-7
CDR3 protein: CASSLDRFSYEQYF
CDR3 DNA: TGTGCCAGCAGCTTGGACAGGTTTTCCTACGAGCAGTACTTC

clone size: NA
D gene: NA
V gene: TRBV11-1
J gene: TRBJ2-3
CDR3 protein: CASSSGPDTQYF
CDR3 DNA: TGTGCCAGCAGCTCGGGTCCAGATACGCAGTATTTT

clone size: NA
D gene: NA
V gene: TRBV20-1
J gene: TRBJ2-1
CDR3 protein: CSARTSHGGGEQFF
CDR3 DNA: TGCAGTGCTAGAACGTCGCACGGTGGGGGTGAGCAGTTCTTC

clone size: NA
D gene: TRBD2
V gene: TRBV5-1
J gene: TRBJ2-1
CDR3 protein: CASSFPGLGYNEQFF
CDR3 DNA: TGCGCCAGCAGCTTTCCGGGACTAGGGTACAATGAGCAGTTCTTC

clone size: NA
D gene: NA
V gene: TRBV25-1
J gene: TRBJ1-1
CDR3 protein: CASLPARNTEAFF
CDR3 DNA: TGTGCCAGCTTACCTGCTCGGAACACTGAAGCTTTCTTT

clone size: NA
D gene: NA
V gene: TRBV7-9
J gene: TRBJ2-1
CDR3 protein: CASSLVLAGEQFF
CDR3 DNA: TGTGCCAGCAGCTTAGTATTAGCAGGCGAGCAGTTCTTC

clone size: NA
D gene: NA
V gene: TRBV24-1
J gene: TRBJ1-2
CDR3 protein: CATSAWDGGYTF
CDR3 DNA: TGTGCCACCAGTGCCTGGGACGGTGGCTACACCTTC

clone size: many
D gene: TRBD1
V gene: TRBV5-1
J gene: TRBJ2-5
CDR3 protein: CASSLEGQGGETQYF
CDR3 DNA: TGCGCCAGCAGCTTGGAGGGACAGGGCGGAGAGACCCAGTACTTC

clone size: NA
D gene: TRBD1
V gene: TRBV24-1
J gene: TRBJ1-1
CDR3 protein: CATSDYRGAEAFF
CDR3 DNA: TGTGCCACCAGTGATTACAGGGGCGCTGAAGCTTTCTTT

clone size: few
D gene: TRBD2
V gene: TRBV15
J gene: TRBJ2-1
CDR3 protein: CATSRDYASGYNEQFF
CDR3 DNA: TGTGCCACCAGCAGAGATTACGCTAGCGGTTACAATGAGCAGTTCTTC

clone size: NA
D gene: NA
V gene: TRBV12-3/TRBV12-4
J gene: TRBJ2-2
CDR3 protein: CASSNRQRGTGELFF
CDR3 DNA: TGTGCCAGCAGCAACCGACAGCGAGGAACCGGGGAGCTGTTTTTT

clone size: NA
D gene: TRBD1
V gene: TRBV6-1
J gene: TRBJ1-6
CDR3 protein: CAGASEKDRDNSPLHF
CDR3 DNA: TGTGCCGGGGCGTCGGAAAAAGACAGGGATAATTCACCCCTCCACTTT

clone size: once
D gene: TRBD1
V gene: TRBV28
J gene: TRBJ1-4
CDR3 protein: CASSFDRDRNEKLFF
CDR3 DNA: TGTGCCAGCAGTTTTGACAGGGACAGGAATGAAAAACTGTTTTTT

clone size: NA
D gene: NA
V gene: TRBV20-1
J gene: TRBJ2-1
CDR3 protein: CSARGGPYNEQFF
CDR3 DNA: TGCAGTGCACGTGGGGGGCCCTACAATGAGCAGTTCTTC

clone size: NA
D gene: TRBD1
V gene: TRBV6-1
J gene: TRBJ1-1
CDR3 protein: CASSEALWTGDTEAFF
CDR3 DNA: TGTGCCAGCAGTGAAGCGCTTTGGACAGGGGATACTGAAGCTTTCTTT

clone size: NA
D gene: TRBD1
V gene: TRBV27
J gene: TRBJ1-2
CDR3 protein: CASREDRGYGYTF
CDR3 DNA: TGTGCCAGCAGAGAGGACAGGGGCTATGGCTACACCTTC

clone size: NA
D gene: NA
V gene: TRBV15
J gene: TRBJ2-2
CDR3 protein: CATSRDIGANTGELFF
CDR3 DNA: TGTGCCACCAGCAGAGATATAGGGGCCAACACCGGGGAGCTGTTTTTT

clone size: NA
D gene: NA
V gene: TRBV20-1
J gene: TRBJ2-3
CDR3 protein: CSARPPGLQGSPYF
CDR3 DNA: TGCAGTGCTAGACCCCCGGGACTCCAAGGATCGCCGTATTTT

clone size: NA
D gene: NA
V gene: TRBV30
J gene: TRBJ2-1
CDR3 protein: CAWNIQGFNEQFF
CDR3 DNA: TGTGCCTGGAACATACAGGGTTTCAATGAGCAGTTCTTC

clone size: NA
D gene: TRBD2
V gene: TRBV11-2
J gene: TRBJ2-1
CDR3 protein: CASSLTYGLAGDYNEQFF
CDR3 DNA: TGTGCCAGCAGCTTAACATACGGACTAGCGGGGGACTACAATGAGCAGTTCTTC

clone size: NA
D gene: NA
V gene: TRBV20-1
J gene: TRBJ2-1
CDR3 protein: CSARERGRTTREQFF
CDR3 DNA: TGCAGTGCTAGAGAGCGGGGCAGGACTACCCGAGAGCAGTTCTTC

clone size: many
D gene: NA
V gene: TRBV10-3
J gene: TRBJ2-5
CDR3 protein: CASGGGQQETQYF
CDR3 DNA: TGTGCCTCCGGGGGGGGACAGCAAGAGACCCAGTACTTC

clone size: few
D gene: NA
V gene: TRBV7-7
J gene: TRBJ1-1
CDR3 protein: CASSPDRYTEAFF
CDR3 DNA: TGTGCCAGCAGCCCAGACAGATACACTGAAGCTTTCTTT

clone size: NA
D gene: TRBD1
V gene: TRBV18
J gene: TRBJ1-1
CDR3 protein: CASSPRTGDTEAFF
CDR3 DNA: TGTGCCAGCTCACCACGGACAGGGGACACTGAAGCTTTCTTT

clone size: few
D gene: NA
V gene: TRBV2
J gene: TRBJ1-1
CDR3 protein: CASSYGRVNTEAFF
CDR3 DNA: TGTGCCAGCAGTTACGGCAGGGTGAACACTGAAGCTTTCTTT

clone size: few
D gene: TRBD1
V gene: TRBV5-1
J gene: TRBJ1-4
CDR3 protein: CASSFTGVEKLFF
CDR3 DNA: TGCGCCAGCAGCTTTACAGGGGTCGAAAAACTGTTTTTT

clone size: many
D gene: TRBD1
V gene: TRBV7-2
J gene: TRBJ2-1
CDR3 protein: CASAPGTEYNEQFF
CDR3 DNA: TGTGCCAGCGCCCCGGGGACAGAATACAATGAGCAGTTCTTC

clone size: few
D gene: NA
V gene: TRBV6-1
J gene: TRBJ1-1
CDR3 protein: CASRGPGAGNTEAFF
CDR3 DNA: TGTGCCAGCAGGGGCCCGGGGGCAGGGAACACTGAAGCTTTCTTT

clone size: NA
D gene: TRBD1
V gene: TRBV3-1
J gene: TRBJ2-1
CDR3 protein: CASSPGQVGQFF
CDR3 DNA: TGTGCCAGCAGCCCAGGACAGGTCGGGCAGTTCTTC